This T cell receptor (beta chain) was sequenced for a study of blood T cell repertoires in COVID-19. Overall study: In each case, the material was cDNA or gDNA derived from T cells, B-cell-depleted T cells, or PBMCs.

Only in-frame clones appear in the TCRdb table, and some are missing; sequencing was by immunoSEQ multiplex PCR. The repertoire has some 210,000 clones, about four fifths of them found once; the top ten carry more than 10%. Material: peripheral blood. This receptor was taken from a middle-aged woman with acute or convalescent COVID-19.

The CDR3, as DNA: TGTGCCAGCACCCTAGGGGACAGGGTCTACACCTTC. Translating it yields CASTLGDRVYTF. This chain uses TRBV5-6 with TRBJ1-2; 9 bases align to TRBD1. With V trimmed by 6 bases and J by 10 bases, 7 bases remained unmatched. The CDR3 extends over 12 amino acids. Germline assignment: CDR1 SGHDT and CDR2 YYEEEE.